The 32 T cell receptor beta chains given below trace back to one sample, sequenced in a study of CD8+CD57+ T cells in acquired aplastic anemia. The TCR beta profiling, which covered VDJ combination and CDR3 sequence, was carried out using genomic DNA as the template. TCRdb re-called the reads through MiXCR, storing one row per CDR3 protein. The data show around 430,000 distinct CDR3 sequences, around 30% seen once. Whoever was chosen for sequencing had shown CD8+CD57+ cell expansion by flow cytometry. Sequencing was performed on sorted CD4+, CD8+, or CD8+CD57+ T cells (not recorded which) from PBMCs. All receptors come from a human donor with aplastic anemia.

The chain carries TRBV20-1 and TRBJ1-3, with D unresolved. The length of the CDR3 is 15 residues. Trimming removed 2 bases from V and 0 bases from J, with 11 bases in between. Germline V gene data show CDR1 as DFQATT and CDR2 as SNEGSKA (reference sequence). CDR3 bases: TGCAGTGCTAGAAAGGTGGGCAGCTCTGGAAACACCATATATTTT. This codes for CSARKVGSSGNTIYF.

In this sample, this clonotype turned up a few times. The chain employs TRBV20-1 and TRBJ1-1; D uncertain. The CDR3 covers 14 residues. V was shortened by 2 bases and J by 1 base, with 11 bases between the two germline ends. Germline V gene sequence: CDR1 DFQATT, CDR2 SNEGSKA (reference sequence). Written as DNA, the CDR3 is TGCAGTGCTAGAAAGGTAGGGCGGAACACTGAAGCTTTCTTT. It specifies CSARKVGRNTEAFF.

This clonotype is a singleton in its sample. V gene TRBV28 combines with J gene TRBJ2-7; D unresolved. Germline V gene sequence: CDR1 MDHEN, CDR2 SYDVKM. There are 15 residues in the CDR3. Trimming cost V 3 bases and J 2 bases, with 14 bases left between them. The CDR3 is CASSFMWPNAYEQYF. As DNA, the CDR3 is TGTGCCAGCAGTTTTATGTGGCCTAATGCCTACGAGCAGTACTTC.

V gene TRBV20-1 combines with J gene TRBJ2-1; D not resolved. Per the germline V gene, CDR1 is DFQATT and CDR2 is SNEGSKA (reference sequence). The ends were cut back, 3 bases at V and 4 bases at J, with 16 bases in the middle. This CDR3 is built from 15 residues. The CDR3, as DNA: TGCAGTGCTAGTTTTCCAGACCCTCGGTACAATGAGCAGTTCTTC. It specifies CSASFPDPRYNEQFF.

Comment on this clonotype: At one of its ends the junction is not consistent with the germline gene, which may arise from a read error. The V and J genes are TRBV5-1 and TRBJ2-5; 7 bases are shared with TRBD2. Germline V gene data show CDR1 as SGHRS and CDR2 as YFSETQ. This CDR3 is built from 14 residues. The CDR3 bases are TGCGCCGGCAGCATCACTAGCGCGCAAGAGACCCAGTACTTC. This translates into CAGSITSAQETQYF.

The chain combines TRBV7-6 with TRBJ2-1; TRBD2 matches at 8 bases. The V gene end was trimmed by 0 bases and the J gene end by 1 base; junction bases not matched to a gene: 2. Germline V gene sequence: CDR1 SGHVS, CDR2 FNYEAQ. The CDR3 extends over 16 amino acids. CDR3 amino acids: CASSLAGLESYNEQFF. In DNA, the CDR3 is TGTGCCAGCAGCTTAGCGGGACTAGAGTCCTACAATGAGCAGTTCTTC.

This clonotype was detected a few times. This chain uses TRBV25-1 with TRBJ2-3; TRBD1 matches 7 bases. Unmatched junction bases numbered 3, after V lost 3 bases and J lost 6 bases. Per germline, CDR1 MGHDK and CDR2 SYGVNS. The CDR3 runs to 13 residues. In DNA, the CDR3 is TGTGCCAGCAGTGAGACAGGGACGGATACGCAGTATTTT. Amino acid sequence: CASSETGTDTQYF.

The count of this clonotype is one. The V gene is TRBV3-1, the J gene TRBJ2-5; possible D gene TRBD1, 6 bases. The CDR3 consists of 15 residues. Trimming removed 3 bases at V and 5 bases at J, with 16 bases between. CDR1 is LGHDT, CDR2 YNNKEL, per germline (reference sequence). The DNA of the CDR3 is TGTGCCAGCAGCCAGAAGTCTACAGGACAGGAGACCCAGTACTTC. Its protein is CASSQKSTGQETQYF.

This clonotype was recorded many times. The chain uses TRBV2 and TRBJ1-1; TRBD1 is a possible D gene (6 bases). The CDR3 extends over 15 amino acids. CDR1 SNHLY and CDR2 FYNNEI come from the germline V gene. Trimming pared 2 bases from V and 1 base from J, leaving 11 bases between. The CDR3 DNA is TGTGCCAGCAGTGAAAACAGGGCGGGGAACACTGAAGCTTTCTTT. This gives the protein CASSENRAGNTEAFF.

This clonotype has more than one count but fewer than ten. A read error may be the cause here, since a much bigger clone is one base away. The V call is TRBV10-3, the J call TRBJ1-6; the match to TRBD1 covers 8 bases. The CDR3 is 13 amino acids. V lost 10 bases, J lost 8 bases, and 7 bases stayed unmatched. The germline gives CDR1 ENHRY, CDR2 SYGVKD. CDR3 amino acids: CASGRDRHSPLHF. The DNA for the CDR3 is TGTGCCAGCGGCCGGGACAGGCATTCACCCCTCCACTTT.

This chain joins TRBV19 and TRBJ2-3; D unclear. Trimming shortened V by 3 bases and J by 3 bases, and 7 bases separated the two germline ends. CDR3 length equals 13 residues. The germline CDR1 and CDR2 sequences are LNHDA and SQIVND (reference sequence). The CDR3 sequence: CASSIAGTDTQYF. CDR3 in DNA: TGTGCCAGTAGTATCGCCGGGACAGATACGCAGTATTTT.

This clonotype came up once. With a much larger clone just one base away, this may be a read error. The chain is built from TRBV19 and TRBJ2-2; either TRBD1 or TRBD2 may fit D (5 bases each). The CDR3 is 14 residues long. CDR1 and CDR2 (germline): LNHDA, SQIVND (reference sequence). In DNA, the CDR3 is TGTGCCAGTAGTACCGAAACTGGGACCGGGGAGCCGTTTTTT. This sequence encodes CASSTETGTGEPFF.

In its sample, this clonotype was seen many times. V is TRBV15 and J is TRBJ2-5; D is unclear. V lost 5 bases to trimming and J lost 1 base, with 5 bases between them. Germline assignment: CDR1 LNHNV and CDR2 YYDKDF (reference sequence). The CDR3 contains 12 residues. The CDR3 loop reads CATSFGQETQYF. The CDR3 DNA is TGTGCCACCAGCTTCGGCCAAGAGACCCAGTACTTC.

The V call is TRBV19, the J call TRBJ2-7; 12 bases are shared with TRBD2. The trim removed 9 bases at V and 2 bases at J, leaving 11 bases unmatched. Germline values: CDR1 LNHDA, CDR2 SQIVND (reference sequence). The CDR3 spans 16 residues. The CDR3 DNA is TGTGCCAGCAGCACCCGGACTAGCGGGGCGACCTACGAGCAGTACTTC. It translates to CASSTRTSGATYEQYF.

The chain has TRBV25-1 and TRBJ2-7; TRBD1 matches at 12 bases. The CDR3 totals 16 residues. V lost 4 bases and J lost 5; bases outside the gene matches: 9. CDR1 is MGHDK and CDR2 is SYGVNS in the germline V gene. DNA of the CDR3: TGTGCCAGCAGTGGGGGGGACAGGGGGCAAGTCCACGAGCAGTACTTC. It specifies CASSGGDRGQVHEQYF.

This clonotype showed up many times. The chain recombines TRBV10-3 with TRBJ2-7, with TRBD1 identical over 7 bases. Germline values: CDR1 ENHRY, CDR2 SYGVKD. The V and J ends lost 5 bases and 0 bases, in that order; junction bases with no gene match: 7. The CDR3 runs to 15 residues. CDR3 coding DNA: TGTGCCATCAGTTCCCAGGGGGACCACTCCTACGAGCAGTACTTC. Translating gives CAISSQGDHSYEQYF.

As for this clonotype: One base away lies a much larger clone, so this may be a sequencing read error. Here the CDR3 reads CACGGPAVTEAFF. Written as DNA, the CDR3 is TGTGCCTGCGGCGGGCCGGCGGTCACTGAAGCTTTCTTT. The chain uses TRBV19 and TRBJ1-1; D uncertain. Per germline, CDR1 LNHDA and CDR2 SQIVND (reference sequence). With 11 bases removed from V and 4 bases from J, the gap between germline ends came to 17 bases. This CDR3 has 13 amino acids.

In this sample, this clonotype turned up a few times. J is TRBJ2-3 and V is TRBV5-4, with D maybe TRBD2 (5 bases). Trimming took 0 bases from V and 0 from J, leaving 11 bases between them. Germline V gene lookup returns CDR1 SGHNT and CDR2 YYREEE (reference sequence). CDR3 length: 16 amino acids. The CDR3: CASSLVRVGSTDTQYF. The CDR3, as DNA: TGTGCCAGCAGCTTGGTGAGGGTTGGGAGCACAGATACGCAGTATTTT.

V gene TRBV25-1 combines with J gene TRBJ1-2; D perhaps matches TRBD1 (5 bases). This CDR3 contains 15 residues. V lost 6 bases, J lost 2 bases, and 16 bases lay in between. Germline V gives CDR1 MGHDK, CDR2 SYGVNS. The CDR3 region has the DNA TGTGCCAGCAGCTGGGGACTGACCTCCAACTATGGCTACACCTTC. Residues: CASSWGLTSNYGYTF.

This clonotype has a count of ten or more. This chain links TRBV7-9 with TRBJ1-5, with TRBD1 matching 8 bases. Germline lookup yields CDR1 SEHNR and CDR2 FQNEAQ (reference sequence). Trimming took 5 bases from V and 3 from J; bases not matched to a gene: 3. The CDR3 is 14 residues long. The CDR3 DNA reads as TGTGCCAGCAGCGACAGGGGCTACAATCAGCCCCAGCATTTT. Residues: CASSDRGYNQPQHF.

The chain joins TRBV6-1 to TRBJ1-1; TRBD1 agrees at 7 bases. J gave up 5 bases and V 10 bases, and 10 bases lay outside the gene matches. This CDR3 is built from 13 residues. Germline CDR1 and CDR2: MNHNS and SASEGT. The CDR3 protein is CATFRQGRTEAFF. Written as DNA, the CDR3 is TGTGCCACTTTCCGACAGGGACGGACTGAAGCTTTCTTT.

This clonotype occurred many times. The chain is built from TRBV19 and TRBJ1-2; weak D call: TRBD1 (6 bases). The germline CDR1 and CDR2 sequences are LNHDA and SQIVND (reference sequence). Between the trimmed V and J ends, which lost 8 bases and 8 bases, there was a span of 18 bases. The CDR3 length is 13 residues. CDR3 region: CASGGQTPRGYTF. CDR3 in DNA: TGTGCCAGTGGAGGACAGACCCCGAGGGGCTACACCTTC.

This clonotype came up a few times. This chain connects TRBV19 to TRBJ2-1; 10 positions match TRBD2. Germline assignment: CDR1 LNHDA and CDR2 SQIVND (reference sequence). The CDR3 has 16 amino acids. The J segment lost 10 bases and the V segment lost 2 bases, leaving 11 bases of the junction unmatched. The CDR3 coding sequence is TGTGCCAGTAGTATAACACGTTCTTCACTAGCGGGAGAGCAGTTCTTC. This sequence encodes CASSITRSSLAGEQFF.

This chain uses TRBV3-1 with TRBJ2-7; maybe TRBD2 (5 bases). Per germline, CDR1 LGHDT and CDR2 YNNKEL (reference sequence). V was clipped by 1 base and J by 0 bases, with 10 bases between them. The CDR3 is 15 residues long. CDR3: CASSQAPGSSYEQYF. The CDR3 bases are TGTGCCAGCAGCCAAGCTCCGGGAAGCTCCTACGAGCAGTACTTC.

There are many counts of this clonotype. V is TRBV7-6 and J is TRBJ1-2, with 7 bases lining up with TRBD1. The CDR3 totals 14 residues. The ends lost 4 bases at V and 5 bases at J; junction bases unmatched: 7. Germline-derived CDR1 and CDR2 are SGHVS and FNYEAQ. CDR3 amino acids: CASSSNGRGYGYTF. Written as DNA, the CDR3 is TGTGCCAGCAGCTCGAATGGCAGGGGGTATGGCTACACCTTC.

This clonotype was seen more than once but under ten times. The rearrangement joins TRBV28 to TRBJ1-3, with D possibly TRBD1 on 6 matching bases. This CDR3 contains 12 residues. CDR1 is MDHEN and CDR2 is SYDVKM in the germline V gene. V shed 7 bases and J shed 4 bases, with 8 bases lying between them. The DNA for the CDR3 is TGTGCCAGCAACAGGGCCGGAAACACCATATATTTT. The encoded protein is CASNRAGNTIYF.

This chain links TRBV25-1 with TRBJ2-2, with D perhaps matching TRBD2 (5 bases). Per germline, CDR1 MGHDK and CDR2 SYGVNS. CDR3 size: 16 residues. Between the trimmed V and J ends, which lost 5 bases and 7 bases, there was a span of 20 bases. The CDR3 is CASSFRAGGRVGELFF. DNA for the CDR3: TGTGCCAGCAGTTTCCGGGCGGGTGGTCGGGTCGGGGAGCTGTTTTTT.

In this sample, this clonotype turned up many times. The chain's CDR3 is CASRPGTIGREQFF. The CDR3 nucleotides read TGTGCCAGCAGACCCGGGACAATCGGTCGTGAGCAGTTCTTC. The chain links TRBV25-1 to TRBJ2-1; tentatively, D is TRBD1 (6 bases). V was trimmed by 6 bases and J by 9 bases, leaving 18 bases between them. Germline CDR1 is MGHDK and CDR2 is SYGVNS. This CDR3 has 14 amino acids.

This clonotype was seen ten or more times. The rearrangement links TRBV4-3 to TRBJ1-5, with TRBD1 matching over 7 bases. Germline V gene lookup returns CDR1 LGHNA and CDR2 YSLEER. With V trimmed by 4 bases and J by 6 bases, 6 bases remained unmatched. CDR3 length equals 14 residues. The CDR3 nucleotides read TGCGCCAGCAGCCTAAGACAGGGAGGTCAGCCCCAGCATTTT. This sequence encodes CASSLRQGGQPQHF.

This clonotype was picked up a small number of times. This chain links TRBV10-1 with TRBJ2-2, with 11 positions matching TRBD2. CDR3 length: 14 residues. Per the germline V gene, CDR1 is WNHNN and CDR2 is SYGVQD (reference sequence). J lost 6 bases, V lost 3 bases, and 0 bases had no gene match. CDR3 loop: CASSELAGAGELFF. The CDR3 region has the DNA TGCGCCAGCAGTGAACTAGCGGGAGCCGGGGAGCTGTTTTTT.

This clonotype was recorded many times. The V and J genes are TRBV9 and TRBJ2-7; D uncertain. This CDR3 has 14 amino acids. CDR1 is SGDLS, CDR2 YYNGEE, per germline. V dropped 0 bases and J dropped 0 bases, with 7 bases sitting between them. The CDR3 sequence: CASSVGQSSYEQYF. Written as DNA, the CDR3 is TGTGCCAGCAGCGTAGGGCAGAGCTCCTACGAGCAGTACTTC.

The CDR3 sequence: CASSPSGRASYSYEQYF. The CDR3 DNA sequence: TGTGCCAGCAGCCCCTCCGGCAGGGCCTCTTACTCCTACGAGCAGTACTTC. The genes are TRBV6-1 and TRBJ2-7, with D possibly TRBD1 on 5 matching bases. This CDR3 region has 17 residues. The V end lost 6 bases, the J end lost 0 bases, and 21 bases lay between the germline ends. Germline CDR1 and CDR2: MNHNS and SASEGT.